One and the same sample provided the 17 T cell receptor beta chains below, sequenced in a study of T cells in Graves' hyperthyroidism and ophthalmopathy. There were TCR beta CDR3 regions amplified from RNA transcripts. The TCR CDR3 was amplified in a first-round RT-PCR using the HTBI primer set. TCRdb redid the calling of the multiplex PCR reads with MiXCR, one entry per CDR3 protein. Of 400,000 to 550,000 distinct CDR3 sequences detected, approximately 25% appear once; the ten largest clones hold 10% to 12%. The sample comprised blood. These receptors all come from a woman aged 25 to 45 with Graves' ophthalmopathy.

V and J are TRBV6-1 and TRBJ2-5; 11 nucleotides align to TRBD1. Germline CDR1 MNHNS, CDR2 SASEGT. The junction had 6 bases not matched to a gene; V was cut back by 0 bases and J by 0 bases. The CDR3 sequence is 18 residues long. CDR3 bases: TGTGCCAGCAGTGAAGCGCTGGGACAGGGGGGCCACCAAGAGACCCAGTACTTC. Its translation: CASSEALGQGGHQETQYF.

This clonotype was recorded many times. The V call is TRBV13, the J call TRBJ2-7; perhaps D is TRBD1 or TRBD2 (5 bases each). The CDR3 has 13 residues. CDR1 and CDR2 from the germline V gene are PRHDT and FYEKMQ (reference sequence). Trimming shortened V by 2 bases and J by 6 bases, and 11 bases separated the two germline ends. CDR3 sequence reads: CASSLPGPREQYF. The DNA for the CDR3 is TGTGCCAGCAGCTTACCGGGACCACGCGAGCAGTACTTC.

The table lists this clonotype with many counts. The V and J genes are TRBV20-1 and TRBJ2-2, with 7 bases fitting TRBD2. V dropped 0 bases and J dropped 6; count of bases not matched to a gene: 4. The CDR3 is 14 amino acids. Germline V lookup: CDR1 DFQATT, CDR2 SNEGSKA (reference sequence). Here the CDR3 DNA reads TGCAGTGCTAGAGATCCCCGGGGGGCCGGGGAGCTGTTTTTT. It codes for CSARDPRGAGELFF.

This clonotype was seen many times. The V gene is TRBV12-3 or TRBV12-4, the J gene TRBJ2-7, with TRBD2 as a possible D gene (7 bases). This CDR3 is 16 amino acids long. The germline V and J ends were trimmed by 3 bases and 3 bases, with 18 bases remaining between them. This chain's CDR3 is CASSLALGGAGYEQYF. In DNA form, the CDR3 reads TGTGCCAGCAGTTTGGCCTTAGGGGGGGCCGGCTACGAGCAGTACTTC.

This clonotype showed up just a few times. The chain carries TRBV2 and TRBJ2-7, with 9 bases fitting TRBD2. In germline, CDR1 is SNHLY, CDR2 FYNNEI. The J segment lost 9 bases and the V segment lost 0 bases, leaving 12 bases of the junction unmatched. The CDR3 contains 16 residues. CDR3 loop: CASSEARLAGKVGQYF. DNA of the CDR3: TGTGCCAGCAGTGAAGCGCGGCTAGCGGGAAAGGTCGGGCAGTACTTC.

This chain joins TRBV6-2 or TRBV6-3 and TRBJ2-2; 7 positions agree with TRBD1. V lost 0 bases, J lost 2 bases, and 9 bases stayed unmatched. This CDR3 spans 18 amino acids. Germline values: CDR1 MNHEY, CDR2 SVGEGT. The CDR3 nucleotides read TGTGCCAGCAGTTACTCCCTGGGTTTAGGGGGCAACACCGGGGAGCTGTTTTTT. This encodes CASSYSLGLGGNTGELFF.

This clonotype was recorded many times. J is TRBJ2-5 and V is TRBV7-2; 10 nucleotides line up with TRBD2. CDR1 is SGHTA and CDR2 is FQGNSA in the germline V gene. This CDR3 is built from 16 residues. Germline trimming cut 0 bases from V and 5 bases from J; bases unmatched to any gene: 6. The CDR3 region has the DNA TGTGCCAGCAGCTTAGCGAGTAGCGGGGGGTACGAGACCCAGTACTTC. This encodes CASSLASSGGYETQYF.

V gene TRBV6-1 combines with J gene TRBJ1-2, with 10 positions matching TRBD1. V dropped 4 bases and J dropped 8; count of bases not matched to a gene: 10. Germline CDR1 is MNHNS and CDR2 is SASEGT. The CDR3 sequence is 15 residues long. CDR3 coding DNA: TGTGCCAGCAGTGGACTTTTGGGACAGGGGAACGGCTACACCTTC. Translating it yields CASSGLLGQGNGYTF.

The rearrangement links TRBV5-1 to TRBJ1-5; D remains ambiguous. The V gene lost 3 bases and the J gene lost 9 bases, with 13 bases spanning the gap. The CDR3 is 13 amino acids. Per the germline V gene, CDR1 is SGHRS and CDR2 is YFSETQ. The CDR3 DNA is TGCGCCAGCAGCTATTGGGCGGATCGGCCCCAGCATTTT. Its protein is CASSYWADRPQHF. Drawing the rest from reference TRBV5-1 and TRBJ1-5, the complete variable domain is KAGVTQTPRYLIKTRGQQVTLSCSPISGHRSVSWYQQTPGQGLQFLFEYFSETQRNKGNFPGRFSGRQFSNSRSEMNVSTLELGDSALYLCASSYWADRPQHFGDGTRLSIL.

This clonotype came up a few times. Given a much more abundant clone one base away, this may be a read error. This rearrangement joins TRBV19 to TRBJ2-7; 11 bases map to TRBD2. The germline V gene encodes CDR1 LNHDA and CDR2 SQIVND (reference sequence). With V trimmed by 5 bases and J by 3 bases, 6 bases remained unmatched. The CDR3 loop spans 15 amino acids. CDR3 in DNA: TGTGCCAGTAGTTTCGGACTAGCGGGCGTCTACGAGCAGTACTTC. It encodes CASSFGLAGVYEQYF. The variable domain in full, completed from reference TRBV19 and TRBJ2-7, reads DGGITQSPKYLFRKEGQNVTLSCEQNLNHDAMYWYRQDPGQGLRLIYYSQIVNDFQKGDIAEGYSVSREKKESFPLTVTSAQKNPTAFYLCASSFGLAGVYEQYFGPGTRLTVT.

This clonotype came up many times. The J gene is TRBJ1-2, the V gene TRBV20-1, with a tentative D call TRBD1 (5 bases). This CDR3 has 16 amino acids. Trimming pared 0 bases from V and 1 base from J, leaving 15 bases between. Germline V gene sequence: CDR1 DFQATT, CDR2 SNEGSKA (reference sequence). CDR3 sequence: CSARDRARPVNYGYTF. In DNA, the CDR3 is TGCAGTGCTAGAGACAGGGCCCGACCTGTTAACTATGGCTACACCTTC.

At least ten counts were recorded for this clonotype. The chain is built from TRBV9 and TRBJ2-3; D gene unclear. Germline V lookup: CDR1 SGDLS, CDR2 YYNGEE. This CDR3 is built from 12 residues. V was shortened by 1 base and J by 8 bases, with 8 bases between the two germline ends. The CDR3 nucleotides are TGTGCCAGCAGCGTATCCCCGGGTACGCAGTATTTT. Protein sequence: CASSVSPGTQYF.

This sequence joins TRBV20-1 and TRBJ2-7; 7 bases agree with TRBD2. CDR1 and CDR2 (germline): DFQATT, SNEGSKA (reference sequence). Trimming cost V 0 bases and J 3 bases; bases outside gene matches: 8. This CDR3 is built from 15 residues. CDR3 sequence: CSARDQSGMVYEQYF. DNA for the CDR3: TGCAGTGCTAGAGATCAGAGCGGGATGGTCTACGAGCAGTACTTC.

This clonotype was found many times. This rearrangement joins TRBV6-5 to TRBJ1-2, with D uncertain. Germline CDR1 reads MNHEY; CDR2 reads SVGAGI. V dropped 0 bases and J dropped 6 bases, with 11 bases sitting between them. The length of the CDR3 is 14 residues. The CDR3 DNA sequence: TGTGCCAGCAGTTACTCCATGGAGATGAATGGCTACACCTTC. It is translated as CASSYSMEMNGYTF.

This clonotype was observed at least ten times. This chain links TRBV11-2 with TRBJ2-2; possibly TRBD1 or TRBD2 for D (5 bases each). CDR3 size: 14 residues. Looked up from germline, CDR1 is SGHAT and CDR2 is FQNNGV. The V gene lost 5 bases and the J gene lost 4 bases, with 11 bases spanning the gap. The CDR3 DNA is TGTGCCAGCAGCGGGGGTGTTAGCACCGGGGAGCTGTTTTTT. This translates into CASSGGVSTGELFF.

In its sample, this clonotype was seen many times. V usage is TRBV11-2 and J usage is TRBJ1-5; a possible D gene is TRBD1 (5 bases). Per the germline V gene, CDR1 is SGHAT and CDR2 is FQNNGV. Trimming removed 1 base at V and 4 bases at J, with 20 bases between. The CDR3 sequence is 18 residues long. The CDR3 region is CASSLGQGRYIWNQPQHF. The CDR3 nucleotides read TGTGCCAGCAGCTTAGGCCAGGGACGCTACATATGGAATCAGCCCCAGCATTTT. Full variable domain (missing parts from reference TRBV11-2 and TRBJ1-5): EAGVAQSPRYKIIEKRQSVAFWCNPISGHATLYWYQQILGQGPKLLIQFQNNGVVDDSQLPKDRFSAERLKGVDSTLKIQPAKLEDSAVYLCASSLGQGRYIWNQPQHFGDGTRLSIL.

This clonotype was seen ten or more times. The J gene is TRBJ1-4, the V gene TRBV24-1; 7 bases align to TRBD1. This CDR3 region has 13 residues. Germline assignment: CDR1 KGHDR and CDR2 SFDVKD. With V trimmed by 11 bases and J by 8 bases, 10 bases remained unmatched. CDR3 nucleotides: TGTGCCATCCAGGACAGGCCAGAAGAAAAACTGTTTTTT. It encodes CAIQDRPEEKLFF.